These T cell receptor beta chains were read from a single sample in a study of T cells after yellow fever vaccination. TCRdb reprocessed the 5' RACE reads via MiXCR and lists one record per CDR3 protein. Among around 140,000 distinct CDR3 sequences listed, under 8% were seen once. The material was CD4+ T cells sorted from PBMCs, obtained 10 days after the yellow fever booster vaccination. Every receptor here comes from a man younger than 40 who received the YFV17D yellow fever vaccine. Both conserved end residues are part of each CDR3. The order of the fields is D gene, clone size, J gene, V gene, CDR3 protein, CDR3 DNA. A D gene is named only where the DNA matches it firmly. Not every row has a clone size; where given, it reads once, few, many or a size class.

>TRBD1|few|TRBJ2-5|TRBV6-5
CASRTRTGFQETQYF
TGTGCCAGCAGAACCCGGACAGGTTTCCAAGAGACCCAGTACTTC
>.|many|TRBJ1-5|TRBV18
CASSPDRNNQPQHF
TGTGCCAGCTCACCCGACAGGAATAACCAGCCCCAGCATTTT
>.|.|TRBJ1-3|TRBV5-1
CASSLGTDSGNTIYF
TGCGCCAGCAGCTTGGGGACAGACTCTGGAAACACCATATATTTT
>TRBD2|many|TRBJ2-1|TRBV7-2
CASSSKLAGAYNEQFF
TGTGCCAGCAGCTCCAAACTAGCGGGAGCTTACAATGAGCAGTTCTTC
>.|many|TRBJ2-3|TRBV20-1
CSACDGATDTQYF
TGCAGTGCTTGCGACGGGGCCACAGATACGCAGTATTTT
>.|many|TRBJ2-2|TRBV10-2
CAGGGTQYTGELFF
TGCGCCGGAGGGGGGACCCAGTACACCGGGGAGCTGTTTTTT
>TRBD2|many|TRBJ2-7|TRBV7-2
CASSPITSGRGEQYF
TGTGCCAGCAGCCCAATCACTAGCGGGAGAGGAGAGCAGTACTTC
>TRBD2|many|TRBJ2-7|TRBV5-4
CASSLGAGGARAYEQYF
TGTGCCAGCAGCTTGGGAGCGGGAGGGGCACGAGCTTACGAGCAGTACTTC
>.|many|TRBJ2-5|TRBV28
CASSPRETQYF
TGTGCCAGCAGTCCCAGGGAGACCCAGTACTTC
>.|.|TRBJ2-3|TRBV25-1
CASSGGGGPPGAHTQYF
TGTGCCAGCAGCGGCGGCGGGGGCCCTCCAGGCGCACATACGCAGTATTTT
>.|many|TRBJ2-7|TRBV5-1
CASSPRMGNEQYF
TGCGCCAGCAGCCCCCGAATGGGAAACGAGCAGTACTTC